This is a list of T cell receptor beta chains from one sample in a study of vaccination and CD4 T cells after COVID-19. The antigens of these receptors remain unknown. MiXCR, run by TCRdb on the PCR reads, gives a single entry per CDR3 protein. The table has roughly 7,400 distinct CDR3 sequences, 35% seen once. Sequenced sample: CD4+ T cells from blood, cultured in vitro. These receptors came from a human donor in good health. CDR3s include the opening cysteine and the closing phenylalanine or tryptophan.

>TRBJ1-6|TRBV18
CASSPEVGPQNSPLHF
>TRBJ2-5|TRBV20-1
CSALRDGETQYF
>TRBJ1-2|TRBV19
CASSIGGGSYGYTF
>TRBJ1-5|TRBV11-2
CASSYLRGQPQHF
>TRBJ1-1|TRBV7-9
CASSLPAEKAFF
>TRBJ2-1|TRBV20-1
CSARPGTRSTANEQFF
>TRBJ1-5|TRBV6-1
CASCGTGANQPQHF
>TRBJ1-5|TRBV10-3
CAITGGLNQPQHF
>TRBJ2-7|TRBV7-2
CASSLAAGDEYEQYF
>TRBJ1-1|TRBV25-1
CASSGVDQSEAFF
>TRBJ1-2|TRBV6-1
CASSPGQGFYGYTF
>TRBJ1-1|TRBV10-1
CASSETGLTEAFF
>TRBJ1-2|TRBV10-2
CASRMGGSNYGYTF
>TRBJ2-1|TRBV2
CASSAMNEQFF
>TRBJ1-1|TRBV15
CATSGQGNTVAFF
>TRBJ2-5|TRBV12-3/TRBV12-4
CASSSTWGLAGGLETQYF
>TRBJ1-5|TRBV10-3
CAISESGNQPQHF
>TRBJ1-2|TRBV27
CASSTPRQGYGYTF
>TRBJ1-1|TRBV12-3/TRBV12-4
CASSFVNTEAFF
>TRBJ1-2|TRBV20-1
CSARDGEVDGYTF
>TRBJ1-1|TRBV12-3/TRBV12-4
CASRGDRNTEAFF
>TRBJ1-2|TRBV29-1
CSVGLGGATGYTF
>TRBJ2-7|TRBV14
CASSQSGVEQYF
>TRBJ1-6|TRBV20-1
CSAKTESGVGSPLHF
>TRBJ1-2|TRBV12-1
CASGNGYTF
>TRBJ1-2|TRBV6-5
CASSYSRAQGLSRGYTF
>TRBJ1-5|TRBV12-3/TRBV12-4
CASSLAGGDQPQHF
>TRBJ2-5|TRBV6-5
CASSYSGLAGQETQYF
>TRBJ1-2|TRBV6-5
CASSYLSTYGYTF
>TRBJ1-5|TRBV5-1
CASSLDRNQPQHF
>TRBJ2-1|TRBV24-1
CATKGLACSYNEQFF
>TRBJ1-2|TRBV27
CASSLSQAGGYTF
>TRBJ1-2|TRBV6-1
CASSREGRGYGYTF
>TRBJ2-1|TRBV5-6
CASSLWGQGARVGFF
>TRBJ1-2|TRBV27
CASSFSPLLGGYTF
>TRBJ1-6|TRBV6-1
CASTLTGGAGSPLHF
>TRBJ1-1|TRBV7-2
CASSFYAGSHTEAFF
>TRBJ2-7|TRBV6-1
CASSPLTRSYEQYF
>TRBJ1-2|TRBV6-1
CASSGQFGDYGYTF
>TRBJ1-1|TRBV19
CASTLGRGPVMNTEAFF
>TRBJ2-6|TRBV6-1
CASSRFDSGANVLTF
>TRBJ2-1|TRBV20-1
CSARERGPPLEQFF
>TRBJ2-1|TRBV6-5
CASSYGMGTPLDEQFF
>TRBJ1-5|TRBV10-2
CASSESELNQPQHF
>TRBJ1-1|TRBV20-1
CSARQRTPNTEAFF
>TRBJ2-2|TRBV4-2
CASSQVVFTGELFF
>TRBJ2-1|TRBV15
CATSRPGQGIYNEQFF
>TRBJ2-2|TRBV20-1
CSARRDRAGTGELFF
>TRBJ2-5|TRBV7-9
CASRQSGPQETQYF
>TRBJ2-3|TRBV6-1
CASSPNTDTQYF
>TRBJ1-5|TRBV6-5
CASSYQPQHF
>TRBJ1-6|TRBV7-8
CASSLGMGQGGWSPLHF
>TRBJ2-1|TRBV6-1
CASRSLAGGNEQFF
>TRBJ2-2|TRBV4-2
CASSQDFGNTGELFF
>TRBJ2-5|TRBV20-1
CSGLGTETQYF
>TRBJ2-2|TRBV10-3
CATQASNTGELFF
>TRBJ1-3|TRBV19
CASRYPPGNTIYF
>TRBJ1-1|TRBV5-1
CASSSLGGTINPFF
>TRBJ1-1|TRBV27
CASSLRGMKNTEAFF
>TRBJ2-7|TRBV5-6
CASSLATVSYEQYF